The entry below describes one T cell receptor (beta chain). The entry originates in a study of immune heterogeneity within non-small cell lung tumors. With 32 V and 13 J primers, multiplex PCR amplified the TCR beta CDR3. Using its own MiXCR run on the multiplex PCR reads, TCRdb lists one record per CDR3 protein. The data hold about 3,400 distinct CDR3 sequences, with roughly 35% observed a single time. As template, the study used bulk tumor genomic DNA at 550 to 700 ng per sample. During surgery, several far-apart biopsies were obtained from every primary tumor. Their non-small cell lung cancer was newly diagnosed and untreated, and the patients underwent curative surgery. All donors had received a new diagnosis of non-small cell lung cancer and were undergoing surgery with curative intent. This clonotype originated in a man aged 70 or older with non-small cell lung cancer. Sequenced input: lung tumor tissue.

The CDR3 DNA is TGTGCCAGCAGTTCCGCTGTAGGGAATGCCGACACCGGGGAGCTGTTTTTT. Encoded protein: CASSSAVGNADTGELFF. V is TRBV6-2 or TRBV6-3 and J is TRBJ2-2; no definite D call. The germline gives CDR1 MNHEY, CDR2 SVGEGT. The CDR3 runs 17 residues. V shed 4 bases and J shed 3 bases, with 18 bases lying between them.